This TCR beta chain came from a study of CD8 T cells in ankylosing spondylitis. For this clonotype: Its target is unknown.

V lost 5 bases to trimming and J lost 2 bases, with 17 bases between them. CDR3 length: 16 amino acids. Germline V gene sequence: CDR1 SGHTA, CDR2 FQGTGA. As the method for making TCR beta libraries, quantitative 5'-RACE with molecular barcodes was used. TCRdb reprocessed the 5' RACE reads via MiXCR and lists one record per CDR3 protein. The sample has under 850,000 distinct CDR3 sequences; 15% to 20% are singletons. Findings and caveats of the study: Disease-associated clones were reportedly significantly overrepresented in matched ankylosing spondylitis synovial fluid. The disease-linked clones had a CD8+ phenotype and low blood frequencies. Characteristic, it appeared, of ankylosing spondylitis blood was a TCR beta motif of roughly eight highly homologous variants. Before this, some motif variants had been reported in reactive arthritis synovial fluid and blood.

Sequencing was performed on blood, either unsorted or a sorted T cell fraction (not recorded which). The clonotype comes from a male donor with ankylosing spondylitis. This sequence joins TRBV7-3 and TRBJ2-3, with a tentative D call TRBD2 (6 bases). DNA for the CDR3: TGTGCCAGCAGCCCGACTTCGGCGGGACTCACAGATACGCAGTATTTT. Translating gives CASSPTSAGLTDTQYF.